This T cell receptor beta chain derives from a study of T cell changes during pregnancy in multiple sclerosis. This clone was seen only once. The table came from immunoSEQ multiplex PCR; TCRdb's copy has only in-frame clones and leaves some out. Of some 99,000 clones in the sample, roughly nine tenths are singletons; the top ten hold about 2.5%. The sequence came from a female donor in good health, enrolled as a control in a pregnancy study. The material sequenced was peripheral blood, taken after pregnancy.

The CDR3 is CASSVDRTHLPYEQYF. The CDR3 DNA sequence: TGTGCCAGCAGCGTAGACAGGACACACCTCCCCTACGAGCAGTACTTC. This chain links TRBV9 with TRBJ2-7; possibly TRBD1 for D (5 bases). CDR1 and CDR2 (germline): SGDLS, YYNGEE. The CDR3 sequence is 16 residues long. V shed 0 bases and J shed 2 bases, with 15 bases lying between them. Supplemented by reference TRBV9 and TRBJ2-7, the full variable domain reads DSGVTQTPKHLITATGQRVTLRCSPRSGDLSVYWYQQSLDQGLQFLIQYYNGEERAKGNILERFSAQQFPDLHSELNLSSLELGDSALYFCASSVDRTHLPYEQYFGPGTRLTVT.